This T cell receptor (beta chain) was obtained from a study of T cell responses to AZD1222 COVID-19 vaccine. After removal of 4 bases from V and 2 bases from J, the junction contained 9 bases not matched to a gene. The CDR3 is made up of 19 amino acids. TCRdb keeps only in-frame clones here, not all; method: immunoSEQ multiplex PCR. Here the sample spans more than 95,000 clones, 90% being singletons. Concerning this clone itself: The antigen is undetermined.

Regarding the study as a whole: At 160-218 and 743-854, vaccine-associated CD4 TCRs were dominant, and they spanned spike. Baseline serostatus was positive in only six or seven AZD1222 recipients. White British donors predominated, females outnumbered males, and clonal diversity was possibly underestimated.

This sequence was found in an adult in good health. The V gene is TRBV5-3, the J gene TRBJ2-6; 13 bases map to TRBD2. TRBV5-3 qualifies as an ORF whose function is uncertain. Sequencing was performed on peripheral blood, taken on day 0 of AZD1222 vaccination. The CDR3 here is CARSPIRTSGGTGANVLTF. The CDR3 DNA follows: TGTGCCAGAAGCCCCATTAGGACTAGCGGGGGAACTGGGGCCAACGTCCTGACTTTC.